The present T cell receptor beta chain was sequenced within a study of T cell responses to AZD1222 COVID-19 vaccine. General study results and limits: With two AZD1222 doses given, Spike-specific TCR breadth and depth both rose. Regions left unmutated in variants are reportedly the target of nearly half of spike-specific TCRs. Repertoires were collected only later (after the peak T cell response had occurred).

Profiling relied on immunoSEQ multiplex PCR, and the TCRdb table lists in-frame clones only, not all of them. The sample has some 140,000 clones; approximately 93% are singletons. This clone was observed once. Its target is unknown. Losses at the gene ends were 2 bases for V and 3 bases for J; bases not matched to a gene: 16. The germline CDR1 and CDR2 sequences are MNHEY and SMNVEV (reference sequence). The CDR3 is 18 residues long. The chain recombines TRBV27 with TRBJ2-7; TRBD1 matches at 7 bases. Sequences were derived from peripheral blood, sampled on day 0 of AZD1222 vaccination. This clonotype was sampled from an adult in good health. CDR3 protein: CASSLLLYDRVGFYEQYF. The CDR3 nucleotides read TGTGCCAGCAGTTTACTGTTATATGACAGGGTGGGATTCTACGAGCAGTACTTC.